The 14 T cell receptor beta chains below all came from one sample that was sequenced in a study of OX40 agonist ivuxolimab in advanced cancers. TCRdb keeps only in-frame clones here, not all; method: immunoSEQ multiplex PCR. Here the sample spans about 19,000 clones, approximately 90% being singletons. This specimen was CD4+ or CD8+ T cells sorted from blood, taken in a trial of the OX40 agonist ivuxolimab. The receptors stem from an adult with an advanced solid tumor such as melanoma, head and neck, liver or kidney cancer.

The chain employs TRBV19 and TRBJ1-1; D not certain. This CDR3 is 13 amino acids long. CDR1 LNHDA and CDR2 SQIVND come from the germline V gene (reference sequence). V gave up 4 bases and J gave up 5 bases, with 11 bases separating them. CDR3: CASSTVDETEAFF. In nucleotides, the CDR3 is TGTGCCAGTAGTACGGTAGATGAGACTGAAGCTTTCTTT.

This chain joins TRBV5-1 and TRBJ2-7; D is undetermined. The V gene's germline CDR1 is SGHRS and CDR2 YFSETQ. CDR3 length: 14 amino acids. The germline V and J ends were trimmed by 0 bases and 0 bases, with 7 bases remaining between them. The CDR3 DNA is TGCGCCAGCAGCTTGGAAGATTTCTCCTACGAGCAGTACTTC. Translating gives CASSLEDFSYEQYF.

The chain combines TRBV7-2 with TRBJ2-7; a possible D gene is TRBD2 (6 bases). This CDR3 comprises 13 residues. V dropped 1 base and J dropped 5 bases, with 9 bases sitting between them. CDR1 SGHTA and CDR2 FQGNSA come from the germline V gene. The CDR3 sequence: CASSLGLANEQYF. The CDR3 DNA is TGTGCCAGCAGCTTAGGGCTAGCGAACGAGCAGTACTTC.

The chain uses TRBV28 and TRBJ2-5, with 9 bases fitting TRBD2. This CDR3 region has 13 residues. The V gene end was trimmed by 11 bases and the J gene end by 4 bases; junction bases not matched to a gene: 8. Germline CDR1 reads MDHEN; CDR2 reads SYDVKM. The CDR3 region has the DNA TGTGCCGGCGGGGGGGGTCGCCTAGAGACCCAGTACTTC. Translating it yields CAGGGGRLETQYF.

The chain links TRBV12-5 to TRBJ1-3; no clear D. The V end was cut by 3 bases, the J end by 0 bases, with 6 bases between. Looked up from germline, CDR1 is LGHNT and CDR2 is FRNRAP. This CDR3 comprises 14 residues. This CDR3 reads CASGLPDSGNTIYF. The CDR3 nucleotides read TGTGCTAGTGGTTTACCGGACTCTGGAAACACCATATATTTT.

This chain uses TRBV27 with TRBJ2-3, with D unresolved. V lost 10 bases, J lost 6 bases, and 17 bases lay in between. The CDR3 totals 13 residues. Germline values: CDR1 MNHEY, CDR2 SMNVEV (reference sequence). CDR3 nucleotides: TGTGCCACCACCGGGTCCCCGCGGGATACGCAGTATTTT. Protein: CATTGSPRDTQYF.

The chain joins TRBV6-1 to TRBJ1-5; D gene unclear. CDR3 length: 16 residues. In germline, CDR1 is MNHNS, CDR2 SASEGT. V was pared by 4 bases and J by 0 bases, with 13 bases between. The CDR3 DNA follows: TGTGCCAGCAGTGCCTGGGGAGGGTATAGCAATCAGCCCCAGCATTTT. It codes for CASSAWGGYSNQPQHF.

The table lists this clone with a count of one. This chain links TRBV30 with TRBJ2-7, with D possibly TRBD1 on 6 matching bases. Germline CDR1 is GTSNPN and CDR2 is SVGIG (reference sequence). V was shortened by 5 bases and J by 3 bases, with 20 bases between the two germline ends. The CDR3 runs 15 residues. This CDR3 reads CAWSPTGNLGYEQYF. CDR3 DNA sequence: TGTGCCTGGTCCCCGACAGGCAACCTGGGCTACGAGCAGTACTTC. Complete variable domain (other parts from reference TRBV30 and TRBJ2-7): SQTIHQWPATLVQPVGSPLSLECTVEGTSNPNLYWYRQAAGRGLQLLFYSVGIGQISSEVPQNLSASRPQDRQFILSSKKLLLSDSGFYLCAWSPTGNLGYEQYFGPGTRLTVT.

The genes are TRBV9 and TRBJ2-2; D uncertain. CDR3 length equals 13 residues. V dropped 3 bases and J dropped 1 base, with 4 bases sitting between them. CDR1 SGDLS and CDR2 YYNGEE come from the germline V gene. For the CDR3, the DNA is TGTGCCAGCAGCGCAGGGAACACCGGGGAGCTGTTTTTT. This encodes CASSAGNTGELFF.

The rearrangement links TRBV12-5 to TRBJ2-3; D possibly corresponds to TRBD2 (5 bases). Looked up from germline, CDR1 is LGHNT and CDR2 is FRNRAP. The CDR3 runs to 13 residues. The V end lost 6 bases, the J end lost 0 bases, and 7 bases lay between the germline ends. The chain's CDR3 is CASGRTSTDTQYF. In nucleotides, the CDR3 is TGTGCTAGTGGGCGGACTAGCACAGATACGCAGTATTTT.

The chain recombines TRBV7-8 with TRBJ2-1, with D possibly TRBD2 on 5 matching bases. The CDR3 length is 16 residues. Germline V gene lookup returns CDR1 SGHVS and CDR2 FQNEAQ. V was clipped by 5 bases and J by 1 base, with 15 bases between them. In nucleotides, the CDR3 is TGTGCCAGCAGCCGAGCCAGCGGCCTTTCCTACAATGAGCAGTTCTTC. Protein sequence: CASSRASGLSYNEQFF.

The chain recombines TRBV5-1 with TRBJ1-2, with TRBD1 as a possible D gene (6 bases). Between the trimmed V and J ends, which lost 4 bases and 4 bases, there was a span of 17 bases. Germline values: CDR1 SGHRS, CDR2 YFSETQ. The CDR3 runs 15 residues. The CDR3 sequence is CASSPVGGLVYGYTF. The CDR3 DNA sequence: TGCGCCAGCAGCCCGGTGGGGGGGCTGGTCTATGGCTACACCTTC.

J is TRBJ1-5 and V is TRBV6-1; D remains ambiguous. CDR1 MNHNS and CDR2 SASEGT come from the germline V gene. This CDR3 has 15 amino acids. V was shortened by 3 bases and J by 2 bases, with 11 bases between the two germline ends. CDR3 loop: CASSDFQSGNQPQHF. The CDR3 DNA reads as TGTGCCAGCAGTGACTTCCAGTCTGGCAATCAGCCCCAGCATTTT.

The chain employs TRBV6-6 and TRBJ2-1, with D perhaps matching TRBD1 (5 bases). There are 12 residues in the CDR3. Germline loops: CDR1 MNHNY, CDR2 SVGAGI (reference sequence). Trimming took off 6 bases at V and 4 bases at J, with 7 bases between the two ends. CDR3 in DNA: TGTGCCAGCAGCCACAGGTACAATGAGCAGTTCTTC. This sequence encodes CASSHRYNEQFF.